This T cell receptor beta chain came from a study of T cell repertoires in cytomegalovirus infection. Overall study context: Matching HLA type, along with CMV infection, was indicated by public TCR beta signatures. Findings and limits, study-wide: Clonotypes of TCR beta that were HLA-C-restricted and CMV-specific dominated the ex vivo response.

This clonotype was counted at least ten times. Its antigen is unknown. TCRdb re-called the reads through MiXCR, storing one row per CDR3 protein. The data show around 450,000 distinct CDR3 sequences, about 33% seen once. This CDR3 comprises 13 residues. The germline CDR1 and CDR2 sequences are SGHTA and FQGNSA. The ends were cut back, 0 bases at V and 7 bases at J, with 9 bases in the middle. The chain recombines TRBV7-2 with TRBJ1-2; D not certain. Specimen: PBMCs. This receptor was identified in a human donor in good health (CMV status not recorded). Some clones in this sample may be carry-over from other donors' samples. CDR3: CASSLATGSGYTF. CDR3 in DNA: TGTGCCAGCAGCTTAGCGACGGGGTCTGGCTACACCTTC.